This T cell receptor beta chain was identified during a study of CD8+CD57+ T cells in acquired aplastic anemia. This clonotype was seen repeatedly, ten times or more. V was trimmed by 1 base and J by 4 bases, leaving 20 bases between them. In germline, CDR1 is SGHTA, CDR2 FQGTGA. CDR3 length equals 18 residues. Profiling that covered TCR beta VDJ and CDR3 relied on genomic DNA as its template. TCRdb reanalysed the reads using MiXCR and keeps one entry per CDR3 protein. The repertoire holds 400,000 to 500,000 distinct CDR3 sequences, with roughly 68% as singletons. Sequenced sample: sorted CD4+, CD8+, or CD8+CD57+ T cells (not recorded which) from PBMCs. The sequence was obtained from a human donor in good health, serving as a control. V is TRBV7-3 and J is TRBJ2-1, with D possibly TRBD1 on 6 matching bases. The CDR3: CASSLIRGSRGPYNEQFF. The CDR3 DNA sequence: TGTGCCAGCAGCTTAATAAGGGGTTCCAGGGGCCCTTACAATGAGCAGTTCTTC.